These 2 T cell receptor beta chains came from one sample sequenced in a study of T-cell reconstitution after alpha-beta-depleted transplantation in children. Preparation of the TCRbeta library used unique molecular identifiers. TCRdb re-derived calls from the PCR reads in MiXCR, one entry per CDR3 protein. The table has about 580,000 distinct CDR3 sequences, 23% seen once. The sample here was PBMCs, mostly from graft donor cells, taken 360 days after TCRalphabeta/CD19-depleted stem cell transplant. The receptors were sampled from a boy younger than two who had a stem cell transplant for acute myeloid leukemia, so the T cells may come from the graft donor.

CDR3 sequence reads: CASSPQGRVNSPLHF. DNA of the CDR3: TGTGCCAGCAGCCCACAGGGGCGGGTTAATTCACCCCTCCACTTT. The chain employs TRBV6-1 and TRBJ1-6; 7 nucleotides match TRBD1. The CDR3 runs 15 residues. Germline loops: CDR1 MNHNS, CDR2 SASEGT. V was pared by 6 bases and J by 6 bases, with 8 bases of the junction left unmatched.

Note on this clonotype: This sequence may be a read error, since a much larger clone differs from it by one base. The genes are TRBV7-2 and TRBJ2-7, with TRBD2 matching over 11 bases. This CDR3 is built from 15 residues. V shed 5 bases and J 2 bases; nucleotides not matched to a gene: 5. The germline CDR1 and CDR2 sequences are SGHTA and FQGNSA. The CDR3 sequence: CASSVSGGAPYEQYF. The CDR3 DNA follows: TGTGCCAGCAGCGTTAGCGGGGGGGCCCCCTACGAGCAGTACTTC.